A single sample gave rise to the 20 T cell receptor beta chains below, sequenced in a study of T cell responses to AZD1222 COVID-19 vaccine. Clones were sequenced by immunoSEQ multiplex PCR, and TCRdb holds only the in-frame ones, with some missing. The table has around 130,000 clones, roughly 93% seen once. The sample consisted of peripheral blood, taken on day 0 of AZD1222 vaccination. These receptors came from an adult in good health.

The chain carries TRBV3-1 (or the pseudogene TRBV3-2) and TRBJ1-2, with D maybe TRBD1 (5 bases). In germline, CDR1 is LGHDT, CDR2 YNNKEL (reference sequence). V shed 4 bases and J shed 4 bases, with 16 bases lying between them. This CDR3 has 15 residues. CDR3 protein: CASSRGTGTVYGYTF. For the CDR3, the DNA is TGTGCCAGCAGCCGCGGGACGGGAACCGTCTATGGCTACACCTTC.

This chain links TRBV19 with TRBJ1-1, with TRBD1 identical over 9 bases. There are 14 residues in the CDR3. Germline V gene data show CDR1 as LNHDA and CDR2 as SQIVND (reference sequence). V was clipped by 5 bases and J by 3 bases; unmatched bases: 4. The CDR3 bases are TGTGCCAGTAGTCCGGGACAGGGTTACACTGAAGCTTTCTTT. It translates to CASSPGQGYTEAFF.

This chain links TRBV5-1 with TRBJ1-2; 7 nucleotides align to TRBD1. Germline V gives CDR1 SGHRS, CDR2 YFSETQ. The CDR3 runs 17 residues. Trimming cost V 0 bases and J 4 bases; bases outside gene matches: 12. The CDR3 sequence: CASSLEPRDRDFYGYTF. The CDR3 nucleotides are TGCGCCAGCAGCTTGGAACCACGCGACAGGGATTTCTATGGCTACACCTTC.

V gene TRBV7-8 combines with J gene TRBJ1-2, with D uncertain. The CDR3 totals 14 residues. Trimming took off 4 bases at V and 1 base at J, with 10 bases between the two ends. The germline V gene has CDR1 SGHVS and CDR2 FQNEAQ. CDR3 amino acids: CASSYKRLNYGYTF. The DNA of the CDR3 is TGTGCCAGCAGCTACAAGAGGCTTAACTATGGCTACACCTTC.

The chain is built from TRBV14 and TRBJ2-1; D might be TRBD1 (5 bases). The V and J ends lost 0 bases and 7 bases respectively, with 10 bases between them. CDR3 length: 14 residues. Germline CDR1 reads SGHDN; CDR2 reads FVKESK. CDR3 nucleotides: TGTGCCAGCAGCCAAGAAAGGGGAAGGAATGAGCAGTTCTTC. This codes for CASSQERGRNEQFF.

The chain employs TRBV6-5 and TRBJ1-4; D call uncertain. V shed 4 bases and J shed 5 bases, with 14 bases lying between them. In germline, CDR1 is MNHEY, CDR2 SVGAGI. This CDR3 region has 15 residues. Written as DNA, the CDR3 is TGTGCCAGCAGTTCACACCGGGCCCAAAATGAAAAACTGTTTTTT. This codes for CASSSHRAQNEKLFF.

This clone occurred once. The chain uses TRBV24-1 and TRBJ1-5; D not resolved. CDR3 length: 14 residues. The V end was cut by 4 bases, the J end by 6 bases, with 12 bases between. Germline-derived CDR1 and CDR2 are KGHDR and SFDVKD. The CDR3 nucleotides read TGTGCCACCAGTGAGTCTGGGGTAGGTCAGCCCCAGCATTTT. This sequence encodes CATSESGVGQPQHF.

This clone showed up just a few times. This sequence joins TRBV19 and TRBJ2-1, with D maybe TRBD1 (5 bases). Germline lookup yields CDR1 LNHDA and CDR2 SQIVND (reference sequence). The CDR3 loop spans 14 amino acids. V was shortened by 1 base and J by 5 bases, with 9 bases between the two germline ends. CDR3 loop: CASSIGAGNNEQFF. DNA for the CDR3: TGTGCCAGTAGTATAGGGGCAGGGAACAATGAGCAGTTCTTC. Filled out from reference TRBV19 and TRBJ2-1, the complete variable domain reads DGGITQSPKYLFRKEGQNVTLSCEQNLNHDAMYWYRQDPGQGLRLIYYSQIVNDFQKGDIAEGYSVSREKKESFPLTVTSAQKNPTAFYLCASSIGAGNNEQFFGPGTRLTVL.

This clone occurred a few times. CDR3 in DNA: TGTGCCAGCAAAACGGGGGTTTCCTACGAGCAGTACTTC. Translation: CASKTGVSYEQYF. V gene TRBV6-6 combines with J gene TRBJ2-7; D might be TRBD2 (6 bases). Germline V gene sequence: CDR1 MNHNY, CDR2 SVGAGI (reference sequence). This CDR3 is 13 amino acids long. Trimming stripped 7 bases from V and 1 base from J, with 11 bases between.

The CDR3 DNA follows: TGCGCCAGCAGCCAGGGACAGGTTAATGAAAAACTGTTTTTT. The encoded protein is CASSQGQVNEKLFF. This chain uses TRBV4-3 with TRBJ1-4; 8 nucleotides line up with TRBD1. The junction had 1 base not matched to a gene; V was cut back by 3 bases and J by 4 bases. This CDR3 contains 14 residues. Germline CDR1 is LGHNA and CDR2 is YSLEER.

This clone was seen a few times. This chain's CDR3 is CASSLGDRAYGYTF. The CDR3 coding sequence is TGTGCCAGCAGCTTAGGGGACAGGGCCTATGGCTACACCTTC. The rearrangement links TRBV11-2 to TRBJ1-2; TRBD1 aligns across 9 bases. CDR3 length: 14 amino acids. The germline gives CDR1 SGHAT, CDR2 FQNNGV. V shed 1 base, J shed 4 bases, and the junction held 1 base outside the gene matches.

This chain joins TRBV4-3 and TRBJ1-5; D is undetermined. This CDR3 spans 15 amino acids. CDR1 is LGHNA, CDR2 YSLEER, per germline. The V gene lost 1 base and the J gene lost 0 bases, with 7 bases spanning the gap. CDR3 bases: TGCGCCAGCAGCCAAGGACACAATAGCAATCAGCCCCAGCATTTT. Translation gives CASSQGHNSNQPQHF.

V is TRBV9 and J is TRBJ2-5; D possibly matches TRBD1 or TRBD2 (5 bases each). CDR1 and CDR2 from the germline V gene are SGDLS and YYNGEE. Trimming pared 0 bases from V and 1 base from J, leaving 10 bases between. The CDR3 contains 15 residues. CDR3 bases: TGTGCCAGCAGCGTAGGGGGCGGGCCCCAAGAGACCCAGTACTTC. It encodes CASSVGGGPQETQYF.

V is TRBV30 and J is TRBJ2-5; 9 positions match TRBD2. Germline CDR1 GTSNPN, CDR2 SVGIG (reference sequence). This CDR3 region has 14 residues. With 5 bases clipped from V and 3 bases from J, the junction kept 7 bases outside the gene matches. The CDR3 nucleotides read TGTGCCTGGGTGCGGGAGGGTAATGAAGAGACCCAGTACTTC. Protein product: CAWVREGNEETQYF.

The chain joins TRBV5-1 to TRBJ2-5; perhaps TRBD1 as D (6 bases). There are 14 residues in the CDR3. The ends were cut back, 4 bases at V and 1 base at J, with 11 bases in the middle. Germline loops: CDR1 SGHRS, CDR2 YFSETQ. CDR3 bases: TGCGCCAGCAGCATCACAGGGACCCAAGAGACCCAGTACTTC. Translated: CASSITGTQETQYF.

As to this clone: The junction and the germline gene differ at one end; a read error may be behind it. The V and J genes are TRBV3-1 (or the pseudogene TRBV3-2) and TRBJ1-2, with D uncertain. Germline V gives CDR1 LGHDT, CDR2 YNNKEL (reference sequence). CDR3 length equals 12 residues. The CDR3 bases are TGTGCCAGCAGCCAAGAACGGAATGGGTACACCTTC. It translates to CASSQERNGYTF.

The chain employs TRBV5-1 and TRBJ1-2; 7 bases map to TRBD1. With V trimmed by 4 bases and J by 5 bases, 11 bases remained unmatched. The CDR3 has 15 residues. Germline V CDR1 and CDR2: SGHRS, YFSETQ. The CDR3 sequence: CASSPRTGVEYGYTF. CDR3 nucleotides: TGCGCCAGCAGCCCGAGGACAGGTGTGGAGTATGGCTACACCTTC.

The V and J genes are TRBV6-4 and TRBJ2-1; no clear D. V shed 2 bases and J shed 0 bases, with 8 bases lying between them. Per germline, CDR1 MRHNA and CDR2 SNTAGT. The CDR3 runs 15 residues. CDR3 amino acids: CASSDGSSSYNEQFF. CDR3 coding DNA: TGTGCCAGCAGTGACGGATCTAGCTCCTACAATGAGCAGTTCTTC.

V usage is TRBV19 and J usage is TRBJ1-1; no definite D call. The CDR3 covers 14 residues. In germline, CDR1 is LNHDA, CDR2 SQIVND (reference sequence). V lost 3 bases and J lost 0, with 8 bases in between. CDR3 DNA: TGTGCCAGTAGTATTACGGTTATGAACACTGAAGCTTTCTTT. It specifies CASSITVMNTEAFF.

The V and J genes are TRBV7-9 and TRBJ1-1, with no clear D. Germline loops: CDR1 SEHNR, CDR2 FQNEAQ (reference sequence). The CDR3 sequence is 14 residues long. Trimming cost V 1 base and J 0 bases, with 6 bases left between them. The CDR3 loop is CASSLEGLNTEAFF. The CDR3 nucleotides read TGTGCCAGCAGCTTAGAAGGATTGAACACTGAAGCTTTCTTT.